These T cell receptor beta chains were read from a single sample in a study of regulatory T cells in long-lasting Graves disease. TCRdb ran MiXCR on the multiplex PCR reads and lists one entry per CDR3 protein. The sample holds 520,000 or so distinct CDR3 sequences, around 12% seen once. These records were also assigned to another study, of T cells in Graves' hyperthyroidism and ophthalmopathy.

Sequencing used peripheral blood mononuclear cells (PBMCs), obtained at new diagnosis, from a patient treated with antithyroid drugs. The receptors stem from a woman younger than 45 with Graves disease. Both conserved end residues are part of each CDR3. D genes are given only for firm matches. Size is omitted from some rows. Given values are once, few, many or a class for expanded clones.

abundance	d_gene	v_gene	j_gene	CDR3nt	CDR3aa
.	TRBD2	TRBV15	TRBJ2-7	TGTGCCACCAGCAGAGATCGAGCTAGCGGGAGCTCCTACGAGCAGTACTTC	CATSRDRASGSSYEQYF
many	.	TRBV3-1	TRBJ2-4	TGTGCCAGCAGCCAAGACTACAGGGATCCCAAAAACATTCAGTACTTC	CASSQDYRDPKNIQYF
.	TRBD2	TRBV9	TRBJ2-1	TGTGCCAGCAGCGTAGGACTAGCGGGAGCGATTGAGCAGTTCTTC	CASSVGLAGAIEQFF
few	TRBD2	TRBV5-1	TRBJ2-1	TGCGCCAGCAGCTCAGCCCCGGGACTAGTCGTACGCAATGAGCAGTTCTTC	CASSSAPGLVVRNEQFF
many	TRBD1	TRBV30	TRBJ1-5	TGTGCCTGGAGTGTAGGAACAGGGGATCAGCCCCAGCATTTT	CAWSVGTGDQPQHF
.	.	TRBV7-9	TRBJ2-4	TGTGCCAGCAGCTTAGTTGCGGGGCTCCCGTTAGCCAAAAACATTCAGTACTTC	CASSLVAGLPLAKNIQYF
.	TRBD1	TRBV7-2	TRBJ1-1	TGTGCCAGCAGCCGGGGAGGCTCGGACAGGGCGGCCACTGAAGCTTTCTTT	CASSRGGSDRAATEAFF
.	TRBD1	TRBV19	TRBJ1-5	TGTGCCAGTAGTATGTTCTTAGGGGGCAGGTATCAGCCCCAGCATTTT	CASSMFLGGRYQPQHF
once	.	TRBV7-9	TRBJ1-1	TGTGCCAGCAGCCCCGGGAAGAAAACTGAAGCTTTCTTT	CASSPGKKTEAFF
few	TRBD1	TRBV2	TRBJ2-3	TGTGCCAGCAGCACACAGGGGGCGCTGATCACAGATACGCAGTATTTT	CASSTQGALITDTQYF
few	.	TRBV19	TRBJ2-1	TGTGCCAGTAGTATAGATCCTGACCCTAATGAGCAGTTCTTC	CASSIDPDPNEQFF
many	.	TRBV30	TRBJ2-3	TGTGCCTGGAACTACTGGGGCACAGATACGCAGTATTTT	CAWNYWGTDTQYF
.	.	TRBV20-1	TRBJ1-4	TGCAGTGCTCGGACTTCAACTAATGAAAAACTGTTTTTT	CSARTSTNEKLFF
once	.	TRBV6-1	TRBJ1-2	TGTGCCAGCACCGGGACAACTGGCTACACCTTC	CASTGTTGYTF
many	TRBD2	TRBV28	TRBJ2-1	TGTGCCAGCAGTTTAGGGGCTAGCGGGAGGAATGAGCAGTTCTTC	CASSLGASGRNEQFF
.	.	TRBV6-1	TRBJ1-2	TGTGCCAGCAGCGTACAGGGAGGATTGAACTATGGCTACACCTTC	CASSVQGGLNYGYTF
many	.	TRBV9	TRBJ1-1	TGTGCCAGCAGCGGGCAGGGCGGGAACACTGAAGCTTTCTTT	CASSGQGGNTEAFF
.	TRBD2	TRBV7-9	TRBJ2-3	TGTGCCAGCAGCTTCCGGTCGGGACTAGCTCTATCAGCGCAGTATTTT	CASSFRSGLALSAQYF
many	.	TRBV7-9	TRBJ2-5	TGTGCCAGCAGCTTAGCGAAAGCTCAAGAGACCCAGTACTTC	CASSLAKAQETQYF
.	TRBD2	TRBV5-5	TRBJ2-7	TGTGCCAGCAGCCACACTAGCGGGAGTTTTTCCGAGCAGTACTTC	CASSHTSGSFSEQYF
many	TRBD2	TRBV11-3	TRBJ2-5	TGTGCCAGCAGCCCGGCGGCGGGAGTGGAGACCCAGTACTTC	CASSPAAGVETQYF
many	TRBD1	TRBV3-1	TRBJ2-1	TGTGCCAGCAGCCAAGTTGACAGGGGCAATGAGCAGTTCTTC	CASSQVDRGNEQFF
many	.	TRBV5-1	TRBJ2-5	TGCGCCAGCAGTTTCTTGCAGGGAACAGAGACCCAGTACTTC	CASSFLQGTETQYF
many	.	TRBV30	TRBJ1-1	TGTGCCTTCAACAGGGTAACTGAAGCTTTCTTT	CAFNRVTEAFF
many	TRBD1	TRBV3-1	TRBJ2-7	TGTGCCAGCAGCCAAGAAGGGACAGGGAACGAGCAGTACTTC	CASSQEGTGNEQYF
.	TRBD2	TRBV5-6	TRBJ2-5	TGTGCCAGCAGCTTTAAGGTACTAGCGCTGTCGGAGACCCAGTACTTC	CASSFKVLALSETQYF
many	.	TRBV11-3	TRBJ1-1	TGTGCCAGCAGGGTCAGAGGGGACACTGAAGCTTTCTTT	CASRVRGDTEAFF
few	.	TRBV20-1	TRBJ1-2	TGCAGTGCTAGAGTAGTAGGACAGCATGGTGGCTACACCTTC	CSARVVGQHGGYTF
many	.	TRBV5-1	TRBJ1-1	TGCGCCAGCAGCTTGGTAGTAGGGATTGGTGAAGCTTTCTTT	CASSLVVGIGEAFF
many	.	TRBV7-9	TRBJ2-1	TGTGCCAGCAGCGGGGGCACAGTTCTCAATGAGCAGTTCTTC	CASSGGTVLNEQFF
many	TRBD2	TRBV5-6	TRBJ2-2	TGTGCCAGCAGCCTTCGGACTAGCGGGGTGAACACCGGGGAGCTGTTTTTT	CASSLRTSGVNTGELFF
.	.	TRBV5-4	TRBJ1-2	TGTGCCAGCAGCTTGGGGACACTCTTCTATGGCTACACCTTC	CASSLGTLFYGYTF
.	.	TRBV24-1	TRBJ2-2	TGTGCCACCAGTGATTTCGGGCGCGGGGAGCTGTTTTTT	CATSDFGRGELFF